The 21 T cell receptor beta chains reported below all come from one sample, sequenced in a study of blood T cells in healthy people across ages. Using a J-beta primer mix together with a sample-barcoded 5' primer, a second PCR was run for roughly 7 to 12 cycles. TCRdb fed the 5' RACE reads into MiXCR, producing one record per CDR3 protein. This sample has around 900,000 distinct CDR3 sequences, with around 54% found just once. Sequencing was carried out using blood. Receptor source: a woman between 55 and 75 years old in good health.

This clonotype was found many times. This rearrangement joins TRBV6-5 to TRBJ2-3; TRBD1 matches at 10 bases. The CDR3 is 15 residues long. The V and J ends lost 6 bases and 6 bases, in that order; junction bases with no gene match: 9. The germline V gene has CDR1 MNHEY and CDR2 SVGAGI. The CDR3 here is CASRSLGTGEDTQYF. The CDR3 DNA reads as TGTGCCAGCAGGTCGCTCGGGACAGGGGAGGATACGCAGTATTTT.

J is TRBJ2-3 and V is TRBV24-1; D is uncertain. Germline V lookup: CDR1 KGHDR, CDR2 SFDVKD. This CDR3 is built from 16 residues. V was trimmed by 4 bases and J by 4 bases, leaving 17 bases between them. The CDR3 nucleotides are TGTGCCACCAGTGAGTCCCGGGCAGGCCTACCAGATACGCAGTATTTT. Amino acid sequence: CATSESRAGLPDTQYF.

V and J are TRBV20-1 and TRBJ2-3; 9 positions agree with TRBD2. Germline CDR1 and CDR2: DFQATT and SNEGSKA (reference sequence). V was clipped by 8 bases and J by 5 bases; unmatched bases: 14. The CDR3 runs to 15 residues. Here the CDR3 DNA reads TGCAGTACTTCCCCCGGCGGGAGGGCCGTAGATACGCAGTATTTT. It codes for CSTSPGGRAVDTQYF.

This rearrangement joins TRBV6-1 to TRBJ2-3; a possible D gene is TRBD2 (7 bases). Germline assignment: CDR1 MNHNS and CDR2 SASEGT. This CDR3 comprises 16 residues. Trimming took 8 bases from V and 2 from J, leaving 20 bases between them. For the CDR3, the DNA is TGTGCCAGCCGGGGGCGTAGGGGAGGGACCACAGATACGCAGTATTTT. It encodes CASRGRRGGTTDTQYF.

The CDR3 protein is CATSQRLGIEGREQYF. The CDR3 coding sequence is TGTGCCACCAGCCAGAGACTAGGAATAGAGGGACGGGAGCAGTACTTC. V usage is TRBV15 and J usage is TRBJ2-7; possibly TRBD2 for D (6 bases). The germline V and J ends were trimmed by 5 bases and 7 bases, with 24 bases remaining between them. This CDR3 is 16 amino acids long. Germline CDR1 and CDR2: LNHNV and YYDKDF (reference sequence).

Points on this clonotype: An end of the junction does not agree with germline; a read error may underlie this. The J gene is TRBJ2-7, the V gene TRBV7-4, with a weak D call TRBD1 (6 bases). The germline V gene encodes CDR1 SGHVT and CDR2 SQSDAQ. The CDR3 runs 12 residues. The CDR3 sequence: CTSSRTEGEQYF. The CDR3 nucleotides read TGTACCAGCAGCCGGACAGAAGGCGAACAGTACTTC. The entire variable domain, with the rest obtained from reference TRBV7-4 and TRBJ2-7, is as follows: GAGVSQSPRYKVAKRGRDVALRCDSISGHVTLYWYRQTLGQGSEVLTYSQSDAQRDKSGRPSGRFSAERPERSVSTLKIQRTEQGDSAVYLCTSSRTEGEQYFGPGTRLTVT.

This sequence joins TRBV3-1 and TRBJ2-5; 11 nucleotides match TRBD1. The V gene end was trimmed by 0 bases and the J gene end by 5 bases; junction bases not matched to a gene: 8. Germline CDR1 and CDR2: LGHDT and YNNKEL (reference sequence). This CDR3 region has 17 residues. The CDR3, as DNA: TGTGCCAGCAGCCAAGATTTCCCGGGACAGGGGGAGGAGACCCAGTACTTC. Amino acids: CASSQDFPGQGEETQYF.

In regard to this clonotype: Germline and junction disagree at one end, which may indicate a read error. CDR3 region: CAGSQRQALNYGYTF. In DNA form, the CDR3 reads TGCGCCGGCAGCCAGCGACAGGCGCTCAACTATGGCTACACCTTC. The rearrangement joins TRBV4-1 to TRBJ1-2; weak D call: TRBD1 (6 bases). Germline V CDR1 and CDR2: MGHRA, YSYEKL. CDR3 length: 15 amino acids.

J is TRBJ2-1 and V is TRBV7-8; 9 positions match TRBD1. The junction had 11 bases not matched to a gene; V was cut back by 5 bases and J by 0 bases. The CDR3 covers 18 residues. Germline loops: CDR1 SGHVS, CDR2 FQNEAQ. CDR3 residues: CASSLNRGPPSSYNEQFF. The CDR3 bases are TGTGCCAGCAGCCTGAACAGGGGGCCCCCCAGCTCCTACAATGAGCAGTTCTTC.

A few counts support this clonotype. The V call is TRBV6-6, the J call TRBJ2-3; D is unresolved. With 3 bases removed from V and 4 bases from J, the gap between germline ends came to 8 bases. CDR1 and CDR2 from the germline V gene are MNHNY and SVGAGI (reference sequence). The CDR3 totals 13 residues. The CDR3 reads CASSYLVADTQYF. The CDR3 DNA reads TGTGCCAGCAGTTATCTAGTTGCAGATACGCAGTATTTT.

This chain connects TRBV3-1 to TRBJ2-4; 7 bases are a match to TRBD1. CDR3 size: 13 residues. Germline V gene lookup returns CDR1 LGHDT and CDR2 YNNKEL (reference sequence). After removal of 3 bases from V and 14 bases from J, the junction contained 10 bases not matched to a gene. CDR3 sequence: CASSHHQGEEKYF. The CDR3 DNA sequence: TGTGCCAGCAGCCATCACCAGGGGGAAGAAAAGTACTTC.

CDR3 in amino acids: CASSSRTVLQDEQYF. CDR3 nucleotides: TGTGCCAGCAGTTCCCGGACCGTTCTGCAGGATGAGCAGTACTTC. This chain uses TRBV28 with TRBJ2-7, with D hard to call. Per germline, CDR1 MDHEN and CDR2 SYDVKM. CDR3 length equals 15 residues. The germline V and J ends were trimmed by 4 bases and 7 bases, with 20 bases remaining between them.

V is TRBV20-1 and J is TRBJ2-7, with 11 bases fitting TRBD2. The J call may not be correct, given that the DNA end is closer to TRBJ2-5. Germline assignment: CDR1 DFQATT and CDR2 SNEGSKA (reference sequence). CDR3 length: 15 residues. The CDR3 sequence is CSATLTSGKKETQYF. CDR3 coding DNA: TGCAGTGCTACCTTGACTAGCGGGAAAAAAGAGACCCAGTACTTC.

The chain employs TRBV20-1 and TRBJ2-7, with D perhaps matching TRBD2 (5 bases). With 5 bases removed from V and 3 bases from J, the gap between germline ends came to 23 bases. From germline, CDR1 is DFQATT and CDR2 SNEGSKA (reference sequence). The CDR3 spans 16 residues. CDR3 amino acids: CSAPIFLTGSGYEQYF. CDR3 DNA: TGCAGTGCTCCGATATTTTTAACGGGGTCCGGCTACGAGCAGTACTTC.

This clonotype was seen a handful of times. The gene calls are TRBV2 and TRBJ2-7; no firm D call. The CDR3 has 14 residues. Deletions cut 4 bases from V and 3 bases from J, with 13 bases between. Germline V gives CDR1 SNHLY, CDR2 FYNNEI. CDR3 protein: CASSGGNPDYEQYF. CDR3 coding DNA: TGTGCCAGCAGTGGCGGCAATCCGGACTACGAGCAGTACTTC.

The chain carries TRBV29-1 and TRBJ1-4; D perhaps matches TRBD1 (5 bases). Germline values: CDR1 SQVTM, CDR2 ANQGSEA. The V end was cut by 4 bases, the J end by 6 bases, with 18 bases between. The CDR3 has 15 amino acids. The CDR3 region is CSVVIPGALDEKLFF. The DNA of the CDR3 is TGCAGCGTTGTAATCCCTGGGGCCCTCGATGAAAAACTGTTTTTT.

This clonotype was seen many times. The chain joins TRBV4-2 to TRBJ1-2, with TRBD1 matching 9 bases. This CDR3 contains 16 residues. V gave up 2 bases and J gave up 5 bases; unmatched junction bases: 9. CDR1 is LGHNA, CDR2 YNFKEQ, per germline. This chain's CDR3 is CASSQIPRDRDYGYTF. CDR3 nucleotides: TGTGCCAGCAGCCAAATCCCCAGGGACAGGGATTATGGCTACACCTTC.

The J gene is TRBJ2-4, the V gene TRBV5-5; unclear D gene. Germline V gene sequence: CDR1 SGHKS, CDR2 YYEKEE (reference sequence). The ends were cut back, 4 bases at V and 8 bases at J, with 10 bases in the middle. The CDR3 totals 12 residues. Here the CDR3 reads CASSLAFDIQYF. The CDR3 region has the DNA TGTGCCAGCAGCCTTGCTTTTGACATTCAGTACTTC.

This sequence joins TRBV3-1 and TRBJ2-1; D ambiguous. V lost 1 base to trimming and J lost 5 bases, with 6 bases between them. The CDR3 has 13 residues. Germline V gene lookup returns CDR1 LGHDT and CDR2 YNNKEL (reference sequence). The CDR3 region has the DNA TGTGCCAGCAGCCAAGCCAAGCACAATGAGCAGTTCTTC. Its translation is CASSQAKHNEQFF.

This clonotype was counted between two and nine times. This may arise from a read error, as a much more abundant clone is one base away. The V call is TRBV5-1, the J call TRBJ2-5, with a weak D call TRBD2 (5 bases). CDR1 is SGHRS and CDR2 is YFSETQ in the germline V gene. This CDR3 is 14 amino acids long. Trimming took 0 bases from V and 11 from J, leaving 17 bases between them. The DNA of the CDR3 is TGCGCCAGCAGCTTGGTCGCGTCCGAGGGTGAGCAGTACTTC. Protein: CASSLVASEGEQYF.

The sample holds one count of this clonotype. The J gene is TRBJ2-7, the V gene TRBV11-1; 9 positions agree with TRBD2. Trimming took 1 base from V and 0 from J; bases not matched to a gene: 22. Germline CDR1 reads SGHAT; CDR2 reads FQDESV (reference sequence). The CDR3 extends over 22 amino acids. The CDR3 DNA reads as TGTGCCAGCAGCTTAGGTACTTTCGGCGGAAGCCTGACTAGCGGAGCCTCCTACGAGCAGTACTTC. Translation: CASSLGTFGGSLTSGASYEQYF.